This entry concerns a single TCR beta chain. The target antigen is unknown. These data belong to a study of T cells after yellow fever vaccination. Study-wide findings and caveats: On re-exposure, the response was weaker but peaked faster, at day 5 versus 15. Researchers noted that a small share of clonotypes showed up in both CD4 and CD8 compartments.

The V end was cut by 0 bases, the J end by 6 bases, with 9 bases between. The CDR3 extends over 14 amino acids. Per the germline V gene, CDR1 is MNHEY and CDR2 is SVGAGI. TCRdb reprocessed the 5' RACE reads via MiXCR and lists one record per CDR3 protein. The profile shows a few hundred thousand distinct CDR3 sequences, around 4% of them singletons. This clonotype was sampled from a man younger than 35 who received the YFV17D yellow fever vaccine. This material consisted of PBMCs, taken on the day of the yellow fever booster vaccination. The V and J genes are TRBV6-5 and TRBJ1-5; D uncertain. Here the CDR3 DNA reads TGTGCCAGCAGTTACTCGCGTCGGGGTCAGCCCCAGCATTTT. This gives the protein CASSYSRRGQPQHF.